Listed below are T cell receptor beta chains from one sample, sequenced in a study of T cell repertoires in cytomegalovirus infection. TCRdb redid the calling of the reads with MiXCR, one entry per CDR3 protein. The data show roughly 230,000 distinct CDR3 sequences, approximately 7% seen once. Sequencing input: PBMCs. All receptors come from a human donor in good health (CMV status not recorded). Some clones in this sample may be carry-over from other donors' samples. Each CDR3 is given with its conserved first and last residue. D genes are given only for firm matches. Part of the rows lack a size; the others show once, few, many or a class for expanded clones.

once	-	TRBV20-1	TRBJ2-4	TGCAGTGCTACCCAGGGGGGAACAGCCAAAAACATTCAGTACTTC	CSATQGGTAKNIQYF
many	-	TRBV28	TRBJ1-3	TGTGCCAGCAGTTTATCAGGTCTTGGAAACACCATATATTTT	CASSLSGLGNTIYF
many	TRBD1	TRBV7-2	TRBJ1-3	TGTGCCAGCAGCTTAGTCGGGACAGCCTCTGGAAACACCATATATTTT	CASSLVGTASGNTIYF
many	-	TRBV7-2	TRBJ2-7	TGTGCCAGCAGCTCTAGAGCGGTTTGGGACGAGCAGTACTTC	CASSSRAVWDEQYF
few	TRBD1	TRBV29-1	TRBJ2-7	TGCAGCGTCCAGGGGGCAGCCTACGAGCAGTACTTC	CSVQGAAYEQYF
many	TRBD1	TRBV29-1	TRBJ1-2	TGCAGCGCCGTCAAAGGGGGCAGCGGCTACACCTTC	CSAVKGGSGYTF
many	-	TRBV20-1	TRBJ1-2	TGCAGTGCTAGGGGCCAGGGGCCCGGCTATGGCTACACCTTC	CSARGQGPGYGYTF
many	-	TRBV20-1	TRBJ2-7	TGCAGTGCTAGGGGAGGCAGGGAGAGGTCCTACGAGCAGTACTTC	CSARGGRERSYEQYF
many	-	TRBV5-1	TRBJ1-2	TGCGCCAGCAGCTTTCGTTTGGGGACCTCTAACTATGGCTACACCTTC	CASSFRLGTSNYGYTF
few	TRBD1	TRBV29-1	TRBJ1-5	TGCAGCGTTTTAGACAGGGTTAATCAGCCCCAGCATTTT	CSVLDRVNQPQHF
few	TRBD1	TRBV7-9	TRBJ2-5	TGTGCCAGCAGCTTAGGACAGGGAGCAGTGGAGACCCAGTACTTC	CASSLGQGAVETQYF
many	-	TRBV7-2	TRBJ1-6	TGTGCCAGCAGCCCGGGACCGAAGAGCTCCTATAATTCACCCCTCCACTTT	CASSPGPKSSYNSPLHF
many	-	TRBV7-2	TRBJ1-4	TGTGCCAGCAGCTACCGACAGGTTGGAACTAATGAAAAACTGTTTTTT	CASSYRQVGTNEKLFF
many	TRBD2	TRBV7-2	TRBJ2-2	TGTGCCAGCAGCTTGGCAATAGCGGGGGGACTCTCCGGGGAGCTGTTTTTT	CASSLAIAGGLSGELFF
many	-	TRBV7-9	TRBJ1-1	TGTGCCAGCAGCTTAGCCCTAGGGGGACCCACTGAAGCTTTCTTT	CASSLALGGPTEAFF
few	TRBD1	TRBV2	TRBJ2-1	TGTGCCAGCAGTACTCAGGGGGACCCACTCAATGAGCAGTTCTTC	CASSTQGDPLNEQFF
-	-	TRBV29-1	TRBJ1-2	TGCAGCGTTGGGTCTGAGTGGGGGGCCGACACCTTC	CSVGSEWGADTF
few	-	TRBV20-1	TRBJ2-5	TGCAGTGCTAGAGACCCCTGGCCGGAGACCCAGTACTTC	CSARDPWPETQYF
many	-	TRBV7-8	TRBJ2-7	TGTGCCAGCACCTCGGACCTCTACGAGCAGTACTTC	CASTSDLYEQYF
-	-	TRBV28	TRBJ1-2	TGTGCCAGCAGTTTGGGGTGGGCGGGGGTTTATGGCTACACCTTC	CASSLGWAGVYGYTF
-	TRBD1	TRBV29-1	TRBJ1-1	TGCAGCGCCACGACAGGGATGAACACTGAAGCTTTCTTT	CSATTGMNTEAFF
many	TRBD2	TRBV7-2	TRBJ2-3	TGTGCCAGCAGCTTAGTCGCGGGGGGGCTGGATACGCAGTATTTT	CASSLVAGGLDTQYF
many	TRBD1	TRBV29-1	TRBJ2-7	TGCAGCGTTGTCGGACAGGGGGCCTCCGAGCAGTACTTC	CSVVGQGASEQYF
many	-	TRBV7-2	TRBJ1-3	TGTGCCAGCAGCTTGAGGCAGGGAACCATATATTTT	CASSLRQGTIYF
many	-	TRBV19	TRBJ2-5	TGTGCCAGTAGTGAAGGGAAGACCCAGTACTTC	CASSEGKTQYF
many	TRBD1	TRBV5-6	TRBJ1-1	TGTGCCAGCGAAGATTCGGGACAGGGGGGAACTGAAGCTTTCTTT	CASEDSGQGGTEAFF
many	-	TRBV7-2	TRBJ2-5	TGTGCCAGCAGCTTTGTGGGGGGGCTGGAGACCCAGTACTTC	CASSFVGGLETQYF
many	-	TRBV2	TRBJ1-2	TGTGCCAGCAGCGAGGACCGCTATGGCTACACCTTC	CASSEDRYGYTF
many	-	TRBV7-9	TRBJ1-1	TGTGCCAGCAGCTCGGAGCCCACGGTATGGACGGCGAACACTGAAGCTTTCTTT	CASSSEPTVWTANTEAFF
-	-	TRBV7-2	TRBJ1-4	TGTGCAAGCTGCGGACGGACGTCGGAAAAACTGTTTTTT	CASCGRTSEKLFF
-	-	TRBV28	TRBJ1-2	TGTGCCAGCAGTTCAGCACCCCCTAACTATGGCTACACCTTC	CASSSAPPNYGYTF
-	-	TRBV7-2	TRBJ2-7	TGTGCCAGCAGCTTGCTAGGAGAGGCGGGAAACGAGCAGTACTTC	CASSLLGEAGNEQYF
many	TRBD1	TRBV7-3	TRBJ2-2	TGTGCCAGCAGCCAGGACAGGGCCACCGGGGAGCTGTTTTTT	CASSQDRATGELFF
many	-	TRBV7-2	TRBJ2-3	TGTGCCAGCAGCCCCCGTCGTAGTAGCACAGATACGCAGTATTTT	CASSPRRSSTDTQYF
many	-	TRBV27	TRBJ2-5	TGTGCCAGCAGTTTCAATTACCAAGAGACCCAGTACTTC	CASSFNYQETQYF
many	-	TRBV13	TRBJ2-1	TGTGCCAGCAGCATGAACAGGGTATTCAATGAGCAGTTCTTC	CASSMNRVFNEQFF
-	TRBD1	TRBV12-3/TRBV12-4	TRBJ1-5	TGTGCCAGCAGTTTCCGTGGGACAGGGGATCAGCCCCAGCATTTT	CASSFRGTGDQPQHF
-	TRBD1	TRBV6-5	TRBJ1-2	TGTGCCAGCAGTTACGGGGGACAGGCATATTTCTACACCTTC	CASSYGGQAYFYTF
few	-	TRBV12-3/TRBV12-4	TRBJ2-4	TGTGCCAGCAGTTTCGGCGGGACCAAAAACATTCAGTACTTC	CASSFGGTKNIQYF
many	TRBD1	TRBV6-5	TRBJ1-1	TGTGCCAGCAGTTACTCGCAGGGGGCTAACACTGAAGCTTTCTTT	CASSYSQGANTEAFF
-	-	TRBV5-1	TRBJ1-4	TGCGCCAGCAGCTCGGGGGCCGGGAGGATTAATGAAAAACTGTTTTTT	CASSSGAGRINEKLFF
many	-	TRBV6-1	TRBJ1-5	TGTGCCGGGAGTCGTGGCAATCAGCCCCAGCATTTT	CAGSRGNQPQHF
many	-	TRBV7-2	TRBJ2-5	TGTGCCAGCAGCTTAATATCTGGTGGGACCCAGTACTTC	CASSLISGGTQYF
many	-	TRBV2	TRBJ1-1	TGTGCCAGCGGGGTGAACACTGAAGCTTTCTTT	CASGVNTEAFF
-	-	TRBV2	TRBJ2-2	TGTGCCAGCAGTGAATCCAGTAGGACCGGGGAGCTGTTTTTT	CASSESSRTGELFF
many	-	TRBV28	TRBJ2-7	TGTGCCAGCAGTTTGACACCGTACGAGCAGTACTTC	CASSLTPYEQYF
many	-	TRBV12-5	TRBJ2-7	TGTGCTAGTGCCCGGGTCGAGCAGTACTTC	CASARVEQYF
once	-	TRBV27	TRBJ1-5	TGTGCCAGCAGTGCAAATGAGGGAGGGGGCAATCAGCCCCAGCATTTT	CASSANEGGGNQPQHF
many	TRBD1	TRBV18	TRBJ2-5	TGTGCCAGCTCACCGATAAAGACAGGGGAAGAGACCCAGTACTTC	CASSPIKTGEETQYF
many	TRBD1	TRBV7-2	TRBJ1-2	TGTGCCAGCAGCTTTGACAGGGGGGACTATGGCTACACCTTC	CASSFDRGDYGYTF
many	-	TRBV7-2	TRBJ2-2	TGTGCCAGCAGCTGGGGACGGCCGAACACCGGGGAGCTGTTTTTT	CASSWGRPNTGELFF
many	-	TRBV5-1	TRBJ2-7	TGCGCCAGCAGCTCACCCGACGGACGCGAGCAGTACTTC	CASSSPDGREQYF